Listed here are 3 T cell receptor beta chains from one sample, sequenced in a study of T cell responses to AZD1222 COVID-19 vaccine. The protocol was immunoSEQ multiplex PCR, while the TCRdb copy is restricted to in-frame clones and leaves out a portion. The data contain about 21,000 clones, approximately 82% of them singletons. Source: peripheral blood, taken on day 0 of AZD1222 vaccination. Source of these receptors: an adult in good health.

The genes are TRBV28 and TRBJ2-1, with 12 nucleotides matching TRBD1. V lost 5 bases and J lost 3; bases outside the gene matches: 14. Germline CDR1 MDHEN, CDR2 SYDVKM. This CDR3 contains 19 residues. The CDR3 DNA reads TGTGCCAGCAGTCCCGGGACAGGGGGCTCAGGACGCCTCTACAATGAGCAGTTCTTC. This gives the protein CASSPGTGGSGRLYNEQFF.

The chain uses TRBV5-6 and TRBJ1-4, with D possibly TRBD1 on 5 matching bases. The V gene lost 2 bases and the J gene lost 6 bases, with 8 bases spanning the gap. Germline V gene sequence: CDR1 SGHDT, CDR2 YYEEEE. CDR3 size: 13 residues. The chain's CDR3 is CASSLRGDEKLFF. In nucleotides, the CDR3 is TGTGCCAGCAGCTTAAGAGGGGATGAAAAACTGTTTTTT.

The chain couples TRBV7-9 to TRBJ2-5, with a weak D call TRBD2 (5 bases). The germline V gene encodes CDR1 SEHNR and CDR2 FQNEAQ (reference sequence). The CDR3 covers 14 residues. The V end lost 4 bases, the J end lost 2 bases, and 11 bases lay between the germline ends. The CDR3 DNA is TGTGCCAGCAGCTCCACTGAGCGGCAAGAGACCCAGTACTTC. Amino acids: CASSSTERQETQYF.